This note documents a single T cell receptor (beta chain) sequence. As yet, its antigen is unknown. The sample is drawn from a study of T cells expressing NK-cell markers. Per the germline V gene, CDR1 is KGHSH and CDR2 is LQKENI. This CDR3 region has 11 residues. Each CDR3 protein gets one entry in TCRdb, which reprocessed the 5' RACE reads and gives no DNA. Seen in this sample are a few hundred thousand distinct CDR3 sequences; the ten most common clones hold roughly 5.2%. Study results and caveats: For a handful of donors, these clonotypes were likewise the leading ones in the CD3+CD56-NKG2C+ fraction.

The sequence came from a man aged 18 to 70 in good health. This rearrangement joins TRBV18 to TRBJ2-7; TCRdb picks TRBD1, but there is no DNA to check that call. Material: blood T cells: a sorted CD56 or NKG2C T cell subset, CD4+ or CD8+ T cells, or bulk PBMC T cells (not recorded which). The CDR3 protein is CASSLGTDSYF.